These 9 T cell receptor beta chains originate from one sample sequenced in a study of blood T cell repertoires in COVID-19. The table came from immunoSEQ multiplex PCR; TCRdb's copy has only in-frame clones and leaves some out. Of some 230,000 clones in the sample, roughly nine tenths were seen once. The source material was peripheral blood. These receptors all come from a woman in her fifties or sixties with COVID-19, enrolled during active disease.

This sequence joins TRBV7-6 and TRBJ2-7, with D perhaps TRBD2 (5 bases). The CDR3 is 15 amino acids. V lost 2 bases and J lost 0, with 11 bases in between. In germline, CDR1 is SGHVS, CDR2 FNYEAQ. Here the CDR3 DNA reads TGTGCCAGCAGCTTACTAAGCGGTGCCTCCTACGAGCAGTACTTC. It encodes CASSLLSGASYEQYF.

The V and J genes are TRBV12-5 and TRBJ2-4, with D tentatively TRBD1 (6 bases). CDR1 and CDR2 (germline): LGHNT, FRNRAP. This CDR3 spans 15 amino acids. V was trimmed by 0 bases and J by 3 bases, leaving 9 bases between them. The CDR3 sequence: CASGLVGGLKNIQYF. Here the CDR3 DNA reads TGTGCTAGTGGTTTGGTAGGGGGTCTCAAAAACATTCAGTACTTC.

V gene TRBV10-1 combines with J gene TRBJ2-7; 9 bases line up with TRBD1. CDR3 size: 15 residues. The germline gives CDR1 WNHNN, CDR2 SYGVQD (reference sequence). V lost 0 bases and J lost 2; bases outside the gene matches: 2. The CDR3 sequence: CASSESRDRAYEQYV. The CDR3 DNA reads as TGCGCCAGCAGTGAGTCCCGGGACAGGGCCTACGAGCAGTACGTC.

J is TRBJ1-6 and V is TRBV5-1, with D possibly TRBD1 on 6 matching bases. CDR1 is SGHRS and CDR2 is YFSETQ in the germline V gene. The CDR3 extends over 15 amino acids. V lost 0 bases, J lost 6 bases, and 10 bases lay in between. CDR3 sequence reads: CASSLEGRGNSPLHF. The CDR3, as DNA: TGCGCCAGCAGCTTGGAAGGCAGGGGTAATTCACCCCTCCACTTT.

The rearrangement joins TRBV7-2 to TRBJ2-7, with D perhaps TRBD1 (6 bases). The CDR3 runs to 15 residues. CDR1 is SGHTA and CDR2 is FQGNSA in the germline V gene. Trimming removed 2 bases from V and 2 bases from J, with 13 bases in between. The CDR3 spells CASSLPGQPAYEQYF. The CDR3 DNA follows: TGTGCCAGCAGCTTACCGGGACAACCGGCCTACGAGCAGTACTTC.

The rearrangement links TRBV9 to TRBJ1-2, with TRBD1 as a possible D gene (5 bases). This CDR3 comprises 14 residues. In germline, CDR1 is SGDLS, CDR2 YYNGEE. Trimming stripped 0 bases from V and 5 bases from J, with 11 bases between. This CDR3 reads CASSVAAGPYGYTF. As DNA, the CDR3 is TGTGCCAGCAGCGTAGCGGCAGGGCCTTATGGCTACACCTTC.

The chain recombines TRBV2 with TRBJ2-3; no clear D. This CDR3 has 15 amino acids. V was clipped by 4 bases and J by 0 bases, with 11 bases between them. Germline V gene sequence: CDR1 SNHLY, CDR2 FYNNEI. The CDR3 loop is CASSVETSSTDTQYF. Written as DNA, the CDR3 is TGTGCCAGCAGTGTCGAGACTTCTAGCACAGATACGCAGTATTTT.

The chain combines TRBV12-5 with TRBJ2-7, with D hard to call. Looked up from germline, CDR1 is LGHNT and CDR2 is FRNRAP. V shed 4 bases and J shed 4 bases, with 8 bases lying between them. The CDR3 sequence is 12 residues long. The chain's CDR3 is CASGSPYYEQYV. CDR3 DNA sequence: TGTGCTAGTGGTTCTCCGTATTACGAGCAGTACGTC.

V usage is TRBV6-5 and J usage is TRBJ1-1; D possibly corresponds to TRBD1 (6 bases). This CDR3 is built from 15 residues. Germline CDR1 is MNHEY and CDR2 is SVGAGI. The V gene lost 7 bases and the J gene lost 1 base, with 16 bases spanning the gap. CDR3 nucleotide sequence: TGTGCCAGCACGGCCTCCAGGGGAGAGAACACTGAAGCTTTCTTT. This gives the protein CASTASRGENTEAFF.